This entry lists 7 T cell receptor beta chains sequenced from one sample in a study of T cells after yellow fever vaccination (dated by TCRdb to about 2019). The treatment or condition label for this specimen denotes: live attenuated yellow fever vaccine strain. Libraries were constructed by 5' RACE. Sequencing used an Illumina NovaSeq 6000. TCRdb passed the public sequencing reads through fastp at Q25 and MiXCR, retaining productive beta sequences. Under each unique CDR3 protein, matching rows form one entry showing the most common genes and DNA. Here the sample has some 350,000 distinct CDR3 sequences; 3% to 4.5% occur a single time. The ten most abundant clones make up roughly 26% of the sample. Material: PBMCs, obtained 5 days after the yellow fever booster vaccination. Every receptor here comes from a man younger than 30 who received the YFV17D yellow fever vaccine.

This clonotype was counted ten times or more. V and J are TRBV7-2 and TRBJ1-1; D ambiguous. The CDR3 runs 14 residues. Germline assignment: CDR1 SGHTA and CDR2 FQGNSA. V was clipped by 2 bases and J by 4 bases, with 11 bases between them. The CDR3 DNA reads TGTGCCAGCAGCTTAAGTCCAGGCGCCACTGAAGCTTTCTTT. Its protein product is CASSLSPGATEAFF.

This clonotype was counted between two and nine times. The V gene is TRBV24-1, the J gene TRBJ2-7; D may be TRBD2 (5 bases). This CDR3 spans 15 amino acids. Germline assignment: CDR1 KGHDR and CDR2 SFDVKD. V was trimmed by 0 bases and J by 2 bases, leaving 10 bases between them. The CDR3 spells CATSDLQTGTYEQYV. The CDR3 coding sequence is TGTGCCACCAGTGATTTGCAGACGGGGACCTACGAGCAGTACGTC.

The table lists this clonotype with a few counts. This sequence joins TRBV12-3 or TRBV12-4 and TRBJ2-7, with 8 bases fitting TRBD1. The CDR3 is 15 residues long. The J segment lost 3 bases and the V segment lost 6 bases, leaving 10 bases of the junction unmatched. This chain's CDR3 is CASSTDRDTFYEQYF. The CDR3 region has the DNA TGTGCCAGCAGCACGGACAGGGACACCTTCTACGAGCAGTACTTC.

The chain uses TRBV20-1 and TRBJ2-3; 12 nucleotides agree with TRBD2. CDR3 length equals 15 residues. Germline loops: CDR1 DFQATT, CDR2 SNEGSKA (reference sequence). The junction had 3 bases not matched to a gene; V was cut back by 1 base and J by 4 bases. CDR3 nucleotide sequence: TGCAGTGCTAGAGCCACTAGCGGGGGGTCAGATACGCAGTATTTT. This encodes CSARATSGGSDTQYF.

V and J are TRBV19 and TRBJ2-1; 9 bases align to TRBD2. CDR1 is LNHDA, CDR2 SQIVND, per germline (reference sequence). Germline trimming cut 9 bases from V and 4 bases from J; bases unmatched to any gene: 10. The CDR3 runs to 15 residues. The CDR3 sequence is CASRWGGGDYNEQFF. The CDR3 DNA reads TGTGCCAGCCGGTGGGGCGGGGGGGATTACAATGAGCAGTTCTTC.

This clonotype was counted at least ten times. The rearrangement links TRBV2 to TRBJ1-1; D is uncertain. This CDR3 has 13 amino acids. The germline gives CDR1 SNHLY, CDR2 FYNNEI. Trimming stripped 1 base from V and 1 base from J, with 4 bases between. DNA for the CDR3: TGTGCCAGCAGTGAAGTCGAGAACACTGAAGCTTTCTTT. It specifies CASSEVENTEAFF.

The V call is TRBV4-3, the J call TRBJ2-3; 10 bases map to TRBD2. The germline V gene encodes CDR1 LGHNA and CDR2 YSLEER. The CDR3 contains 15 residues. Losses at the gene ends were 6 bases for V and 5 bases for J; bases not matched to a gene: 8. The CDR3: CASSPSGGVLDTQYF. As DNA, the CDR3 is TGCGCCAGCAGTCCGAGCGGGGGGGTCCTAGATACGCAGTATTTT.